These 12 T cell receptor beta chains were all obtained from the same sample, sequenced in a study of cytomegalovirus exposure and HLA in healthy donors. With 60 Vbeta and 13 Jbeta primers, the PCR was carried out. Libraries were prepared by immunoSEQ multiplex PCR; TCRdb keeps only in-frame clonotypes and omits some of them. The profile shows 60,000 to 70,000 clones, 79% of them singletons. The material sequenced was PBMCs. These receptors were obtained from a woman younger than 45 in good health and CMV-seronegative.

This chain uses TRBV5-1 with TRBJ1-5; D may be TRBD1 (6 bases). This CDR3 contains 14 residues. Germline V gene lookup returns CDR1 SGHRS and CDR2 YFSETQ. Trimming removed 4 bases from V and 9 bases from J, with 17 bases in between. CDR3: CASSPHGQLWPQHF. DNA for the CDR3: TGCGCCAGCAGCCCACACGGACAGTTGTGGCCCCAGCATTTT. The complete variable domain, with remaining parts taken from reference TRBV5-1 and TRBJ1-5, reads KAGVTQTPRYLIKTRGQQVTLSCSPISGHRSVSWYQQTPGQGLQFLFEYFSETQRNKGNFPGRFSGRQFSNSRSEMNVSTLELGDSALYLCASSPHGQLWPQHFGDGTRLSIL.

The chain links TRBV28 to TRBJ1-5; 9 nucleotides match TRBD1. Germline values: CDR1 MDHEN, CDR2 SYDVKM. The CDR3 runs to 16 residues. J lost 7 bases, V lost 7 bases, and 14 bases had no gene match. CDR3: CASTLGVTGGGQPQHF. DNA for the CDR3: TGTGCCAGCACCCTAGGGGTAACAGGGGGCGGACAGCCCCAGCATTTT.

This clone was seen more than once but under ten times. The V gene is TRBV29-1, the J gene TRBJ1-4, with 10 bases identical to TRBD1. Germline lookup yields CDR1 SQVTM and CDR2 ANQGSEA. Trimming removed 7 bases from V and 5 bases from J; junction bases left unmatched: 4. This CDR3 region has 13 residues. The DNA of the CDR3 is TGCAGCGAGGGACAGGGGTTCAATGAAAAACTGTTTTTT. Translating it yields CSEGQGFNEKLFF.

The V gene is TRBV19, the J gene TRBJ1-1; D may be TRBD1 (5 bases). The germline gives CDR1 LNHDA, CDR2 SQIVND (reference sequence). This CDR3 spans 12 amino acids. V lost 7 bases and J 1 base, leaving 7 bases between the germline ends. CDR3 DNA: TGTGCCAGTATCCAGGGGAACACTGAAGCTTTCTTT. This codes for CASIQGNTEAFF.

This clone was counted a few times. This rearrangement joins TRBV19 to TRBJ1-5; 10 bases agree with TRBD1. After removal of 3 bases from V and 3 bases from J, the junction contained 2 bases not matched to a gene. Germline CDR1 reads LNHDA; CDR2 reads SQIVND (reference sequence). The CDR3 loop spans 15 amino acids. The DNA for the CDR3 is TGTGCCAGTAGTATGGGACAGGGGAACAATCAGCCCCAGCATTTT. Translated: CASSMGQGNNQPQHF.

The chain is built from TRBV5-1 and TRBJ2-1; 9 positions agree with TRBD2. CDR1 and CDR2 (germline): SGHRS, YFSETQ. The CDR3 consists of 15 residues. V shed 1 base and J 5 bases; nucleotides not matched to a gene: 4. The CDR3 region is CASSLKSSGNNEQFF. As DNA, the CDR3 is TGCGCCAGCAGCTTGAAGTCTAGCGGGAACAATGAGCAGTTCTTC.

The chain carries TRBV29-1 and TRBJ1-1; TRBD1 might be the D (6 bases). V lost 3 bases, J lost 10 bases, and 12 bases lay in between. In germline, CDR1 is SQVTM, CDR2 ANQGSEA. CDR3 size: 11 residues. The CDR3 spells CSVEGQGRAFF. CDR3 nucleotides: TGCAGCGTTGAGGGGCAGGGGAGAGCTTTCTTT.

Only a few counts were recorded for this clone. The rearrangement joins TRBV5-1 to TRBJ2-5, with 9 bases identical to TRBD1. This CDR3 region has 15 residues. V trimming: 4 bases; J trimming: 4 bases; junction bases outside the gene matches: 8. Germline CDR1 and CDR2: SGHRS and YFSETQ. The CDR3 loop reads CASSPGQGRGETQYF. The CDR3 DNA follows: TGCGCCAGCAGCCCGGGACAGGGAAGGGGAGAGACCCAGTACTTC.

In regard to this clone: The same CDR3 can be traced to other DNA sequences in this sample. This sequence joins TRBV6-1 and TRBJ1-1; D gene ambiguous. Germline values: CDR1 MNHNS, CDR2 SASEGT. Deletions cut 3 bases from V and 1 base from J, with 6 bases between. This CDR3 is built from 13 residues. The CDR3 sequence: CASSDRGNTEAFF. DNA of the CDR3: TGTGCCAGCAGTGATCGGGGGAACACTGAAGCTTTCTTT.

V is TRBV9 and J is TRBJ1-6; D is unclear. Per the germline V gene, CDR1 is SGDLS and CDR2 is YYNGEE. Trimming left V 0 bases short and J 10 bases short, with 14 bases between. CDR3 length: 15 amino acids. The CDR3 DNA follows: TGTGCCAGCAGCGTAGACGGCTCCCCGGGGTCACCCCTCCACTTT. Translation gives CASSVDGSPGSPLHF.

Of note for this clone: The missing conserved phenylalanine or tryptophan at the end of this CDR3 makes a read error likely. No DNA is shown, since the ends of the CDR3 on it are uncertain; the CDR3 is the one TCRdb lists. The CDR3 region is CASSSRLAGGPTDTHYL. The V and J genes are TRBV5-4 and TRBJ2-3; TRBD2 is the table's D call, not checked against the DNA. Germline V gene lookup returns CDR1 SGHNT and CDR2 YYREEE (reference sequence). The CDR3 region is 17 residues in length, termini included.

J is TRBJ2-5 and V is TRBV19; 11 bases are shared with TRBD2. The CDR3 loop spans 16 amino acids. J gave up 4 bases and V 1 base, and 5 bases lay outside the gene matches. Per germline, CDR1 LNHDA and CDR2 SQIVND (reference sequence). The CDR3 region has the DNA TGTGCCAGTAGTATAGGTAGCGGGAGGGCTGCAGAGACCCAGTACTTC. As protein: CASSIGSGRAAETQYF.